This T cell receptor (beta chain) emerged from a study of patients and donors after allogeneic stem cell transplantation. TCRdb itself ran the RT-PCR reads through MiXCR, one entry per CDR3 protein. The sample yields approximately 170,000 distinct CDR3 sequences, around 28% seen once. This CDR3 has 18 residues. The ends were cut back, 5 bases at V and 4 bases at J, with 21 bases in the middle. Germline V gene data show CDR1 as MNHEY and CDR2 as SMNVEV (reference sequence). This TCR was recovered from a human donor who was either an allogeneic HSCT recipient or a stem cell or donor lymphocyte infusion donor (not recorded which). It is not recorded whose cells these are; they may come from a transplant donor. The source material was blood, either unsorted or a sorted T cell fraction (not recorded which). The chain couples TRBV27 to TRBJ2-6; a weak D match, TRBD2 (5 bases). CDR3 sequence: CASSPRTFRLRGANVLTF. DNA of the CDR3: TGTGCCAGCAGTCCAAGGACTTTTCGCCTGCGGGGGGCCAACGTCCTGACTTTC.